The following is a TCR beta chain sequence with its context. The record originates from a study of blood T cell repertoires in COVID-19. On the study more broadly: Donors in the United States, Italy and Spain gave samples during acute or convalescent COVID-19.

Profiled with immunoSEQ multiplex PCR; TCRdb holds only in-frame clones, not every one. The sample carries a few hundred thousand clones, approximately 80% recorded once. Germline CDR1 and CDR2: SGHRS and YFSETQ. V was pared by 2 bases and J by 4 bases, with 13 bases between. This CDR3 spans 15 amino acids. Sample: peripheral blood. The TCR sequence derives from a human donor with acute or convalescent COVID-19. The donor label of this sample is uncertain. The gene calls are TRBV5-1 and TRBJ2-1; a weak D match, TRBD2 (5 bases). CDR3 coding DNA: TGCGCCAGCAGCTTCGCGGGCGAGAGATACAATGAGCAGTTCTTC. This codes for CASSFAGERYNEQFF. Combining the CDR3 with reference TRBV5-1 and TRBJ2-1 gives the whole variable domain KAGVTQTPRYLIKTRGQQVTLSCSPISGHRSVSWYQQTPGQGLQFLFEYFSETQRNKGNFPGRFSGRQFSNSRSEMNVSTLELGDSALYLCASSFAGERYNEQFFGPGTRLTVL.